Listed below are T cell receptor beta chains from one sample, sequenced in a study of blood T cell repertoires in COVID-19. The data were produced by immunoSEQ multiplex PCR, yet TCRdb's version contains in-frame clones alone and is incomplete. The sample includes fewer than 100,000 clones, 80% to 95% of them seen just once. The sequencing input was peripheral blood. The receptors were sampled from a woman aged 80 or over with acute or convalescent COVID-19. The CDR3 runs from the conserved cysteine through the conserved F or W. A D gene is named only where the DNA matches it firmly. Some rows have no size entry. The others give once, few or many, or a class for an expanded clone.

TRBV5-1,TRBJ1-5,TRBD1,-,TGCGCCAGCAGCTTGGCAGGGGGCGGTCAGCCCCAGCATTTT,CASSLAGGGQPQHF
TRBV5-1,TRBJ2-7,TRBD2,-,TGCGCCAGCAGCTTTCGCGGGGGAAATTCCTTAAGCTCCTACGAGCAGTACTTC,CASSFRGGNSLSSYEQYF
TRBV5-1,TRBJ2-1,-,-,TGCGCCAGCAGCCTACAACTAGTCTTAAGCTCCTACAATGAGCAGTTCTTC,CASSLQLVLSSYNEQFF
TRBV5-5,TRBJ1-2,-,-,TGTGCCAGCAGCTTGTCCCCCCAGAAAAACTATGGCTACACCTTC,CASSLSPQKNYGYTF
TRBV5-1,TRBJ1-5,TRBD1,-,TGCGCCAGCAGCTACGGACAGGGAGGGGTAGAGCCCCAGCATTTT,CASSYGQGGVEPQHF
TRBV6-2/TRBV6-3,TRBJ2-3,TRBD2,-,TGTGCCAGCAGTCCCTTCGGGGGGAGCCCAGGTAGCACAGATACGCAGTATTTT,CASSPFGGSPGSTDTQYF
TRBV19,TRBJ1-3,-,-,TGTGCCAGTACCCAAACTCAGGAAAACACCATATATTTT,CASTQTQENTIYF
TRBV5-4,TRBJ2-2,TRBD2,-,TGTGCCAGCAGCTTGGGATCTAGCGGGGGGCCGAACACCGGGGAGCTGTTTTTT,CASSLGSSGGPNTGELFF
TRBV2,TRBJ2-7,TRBD2,-,TGTGCCAGCAACCGAGGGAGGGCCGACGAGCAGTACTTC,CASNRGRADEQYF
TRBV12-3/TRBV12-4,TRBJ1-4,-,-,TGTGCCAGCAGGGCAGGGTTGGGAAAACTGTTTTTT,CASRAGLGKLFF
TRBV27,TRBJ2-2,-,once,TGTGCCAGCAGTTTATCTGTGGCGGGGTACTTCGAGGACGGGGAGCTGTTTTTT,CASSLSVAGYFEDGELFF
TRBV5-4,TRBJ2-3,TRBD2,-,TGTGCCAGCAGCTTAGCGGGACTCACCACAGATACGCAGTATTTT,CASSLAGLTTDTQYF
TRBV5-1,TRBJ2-7,-,-,TGCGCCAGCAGCTTGGATGCCAGGGATTACGAGCAGTACTTC,CASSLDARDYEQYF
TRBV19,TRBJ2-1,TRBD1,-,TGTGCCAGTAGTATTCAGGGGGACAATGAGCAGTTCTTC,CASSIQGDNEQFF
TRBV25-1,TRBJ2-1,TRBD1,once,TGTGCCAGCAGTGGACTGCCGGGACAGGGGATTGGCAATGAGCAGTTCTTC,CASSGLPGQGIGNEQFF
TRBV28,TRBJ2-1,-,-,TGTGCCAGCAGTTTCGCGCATTTGGATGAGCAGTTCTTC,CASSFAHLDEQFF
TRBV15,TRBJ2-1,TRBD1,once,TGTGCCACCAGCCGAAGACAGGGGGCGTACAATGAGCAGTTCTTC,CATSRRQGAYNEQFF
TRBV5-4,TRBJ2-5,TRBD2,-,TGTGCCAGCAGCCCTAGCGGGGGGGCCGGGAAAGAGACCCAGTACTTC,CASSPSGGAGKETQYF
TRBV28,TRBJ1-4,TRBD1,-,TGTGCCAGCAGTGGACAGGGTTCCTTCGAAAAACTGTTTTTT,CASSGQGSFEKLFF
TRBV7-9,TRBJ2-7,TRBD1,-,TGTGCCAGCAGTGCGGAGGACAGGGGGTCTTACGAGCAGTACTTC,CASSAEDRGSYEQYF
TRBV11-2,TRBJ2-1,TRBD2,-,TGTGCCAGCAGCCCGGCGGGACTAGCGGGAGAGGTTAATGAGCAGTTCTTC,CASSPAGLAGEVNEQFF
TRBV5-1,TRBJ1-1,TRBD1,-,TGCGCCAGCAGCTTGGTTCGGACAGGTGAAAAGGGTGAAGCTTTCTTT,CASSLVRTGEKGEAFF